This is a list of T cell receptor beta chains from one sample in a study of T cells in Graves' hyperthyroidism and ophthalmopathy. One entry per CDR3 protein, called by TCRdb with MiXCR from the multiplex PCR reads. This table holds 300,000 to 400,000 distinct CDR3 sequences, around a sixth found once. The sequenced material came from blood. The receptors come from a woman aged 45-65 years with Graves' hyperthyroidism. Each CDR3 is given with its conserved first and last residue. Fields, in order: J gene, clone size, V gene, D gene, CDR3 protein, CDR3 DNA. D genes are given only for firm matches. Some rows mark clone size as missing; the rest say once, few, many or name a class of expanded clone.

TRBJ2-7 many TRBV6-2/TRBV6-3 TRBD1 CASSSDRGLVEQYF TGTGCCAGCAGTTCCGACAGGGGCCTCGTGGAGCAGTACTTC
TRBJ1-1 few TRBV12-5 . CASGLDRSVNTEAFF TGTGCTAGTGGTTTGGACAGGTCGGTGAACACTGAAGCTTTCTTT
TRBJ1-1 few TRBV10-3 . CATQITGVNTEAFF TGTGCCACCCAGATAACAGGCGTGAACACTGAAGCTTTCTTT
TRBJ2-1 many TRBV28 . CASSFSGGFGEQFF TGTGCCAGCAGTTTCTCTGGAGGGTTCGGAGAGCAGTTCTTC
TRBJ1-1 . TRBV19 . CASSPPWGGVNMNTEAFF TGTGCCAGTAGTCCCCCGTGGGGAGGGGTAAATATGAACACTGAAGCTTTCTTT
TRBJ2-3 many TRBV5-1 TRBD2 CASSLAGGTDTQYF TGCGCCAGCAGTTTAGCGGGAGGCACAGATACGCAGTATTTT
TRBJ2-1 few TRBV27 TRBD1 CASSRTGAYNEQFF TGTGCCAGCAGTCGGACAGGGGCTTACAATGAGCAGTTCTTC
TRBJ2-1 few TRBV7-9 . CASSLRGNNEQFF TGTGCCAGCAGCTTACGAGGGAACAATGAGCAGTTCTTC
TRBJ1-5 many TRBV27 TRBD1 CASSSGQGARQPQHF TGTGCCAGCAGTTCGGGACAGGGGGCCAGACAGCCCCAGCATTTT
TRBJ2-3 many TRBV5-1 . CASSPGITDTQYF TGCGCCAGCAGCCCCGGAATCACAGATACGCAGTATTTT
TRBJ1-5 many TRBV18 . CASSPSPDQPQHF TGTGCCAGCTCACCATCCCCCGATCAGCCCCAGCATTTT
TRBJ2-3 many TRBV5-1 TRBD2 CASSHLAGGTDTQYF TGCGCCAGCAGCCACCTAGCGGGGGGAACAGATACGCAGTATTTT
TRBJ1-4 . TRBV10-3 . CAIGQTNEKLFF TGTGCCATCGGACAGACTAATGAAAAACTGTTTTTT
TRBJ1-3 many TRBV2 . CASRSGAGGNTIYF TGTGCCAGCAGGTCGGGGGCAGGCGGAAACACCATATATTTT
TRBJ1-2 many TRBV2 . CASLNDGNYGYTF TGTGCCAGCCTAAACGACGGAAACTATGGCTACACCTTC